This TCR beta chain was retrieved from a study of Ad26.COV2.S vaccination and SARS-CoV-2 variants. The treatment is: 15 to 20 received Ad26.COV2.S at low or high dose, single or two shots; roughly 5 received placebo; per-sample allocation not given. Specimen acquisition occurred on day 63 following the initial vaccine or placebo injection. The CDR3 consists of 15 residues. Trimming shortened V by 2 bases and J by 0 bases, and 8 bases separated the two germline ends. CDR1 is SGHNT, CDR2 YENEEA, per germline. Method: immunoSEQ multiplex PCR; TCRdb's copy keeps in-frame clones and lacks some. The sample lists more than 300,000 clones, less than 90% occurring once.

J is TRBJ1-5 and V is TRBV11-3, with a weak D call TRBD1 (6 bases). The clonotype originates from a person between 18 and 65 years old who received the Ad26.COV2.S COVID-19 vaccine or a placebo. This sample comprised peripheral blood, obtained in a trial of Ad26.COV2.S vaccine versus placebo. CDR3 loop: CASSLRGDSNQPQHF. The CDR3 region has the DNA TGTGCCAGCAGCTTAAGGGGGGATAGCAATCAGCCCCAGCATTTT. The whole variable domain, remainder taken from reference TRBV11-3 and TRBJ1-5, is EAGVVQSPRYKIIEKKQPVAFWCNPISGHNTLYWYLQNLGQGPELLIRYENEEAVDDSQLPKDRFSAERLKGVDSTLKIQPAELGDSAVYLCASSLRGDSNQPQHFGDGTRLSIL.